This T cell receptor beta chain was captured in a study of blood T cell repertoires in COVID-19. In the study overall: Both acute and convalescent COVID-19 samples were obtained from the United States, Italy and Spain. From T cells, B-cell-depleted T cells, or PBMCs came the material, which was cDNA or gDNA.

V lost 6 bases and J lost 2, with 11 bases in between. The germline CDR1 and CDR2 sequences are LNHDA and SQIVND (reference sequence). The CDR3 has 13 residues. Original analysis: Reference gene primer amplification in the assay estimated nucleated cell counts. TCRdb keeps only in-frame clones here, not all; method: immunoSEQ multiplex PCR. V, J and clone size derive from that table, while D and trimming were established from the DNA sequence. The table lists about 140,000 clones, 75% to 90% of them singletons. The sequenced sample was peripheral blood. This rearrangement joins TRBV19 to TRBJ2-7, with D tentatively TRBD1 (5 bases). This sequence was found in a man in his sixties with active or convalescent COVID-19. The CDR3 region has the DNA TGTGCCAGTAGGGGGCTTGGGACCTACGAGCAGTACTTC. Translated: CASRGLGTYEQYF.